Here is one T cell receptor beta chain with its context. This sample also contains other DNA sequences that code for the same CDR3. The data were taken from a study of blood T cell repertoires in COVID-19. About the study: Nucleic acid was either cDNA or gDNA, and it came from T cells, B-cell-depleted T cells, or PBMCs.

The germline V gene encodes CDR1 MGHRA and CDR2 YSYEKL. There are 13 residues in the CDR3. V lost 4 bases and J lost 5, with 8 bases in between. As processed by the authors: Amplification of reference gene primers was used by the study to estimate nucleated cell counts. Assay used: immunoSEQ multiplex PCR; TCRdb lists only in-frame clones, some missing. V, J and clone size reflect that table, while D and trimming were determined from the DNA. The sample records approximately 350,000 clones, 89% being singletons. This TCR was sampled from a man in his forties with acute or convalescent COVID-19. Sequencing was carried out using peripheral blood. The chain combines TRBV4-1 with TRBJ1-4, with a possible D match to TRBD1 (6 bases). The CDR3 sequence is CASSRQGNEKLFF. CDR3 sequence (DNA): TGCGCCAGCAGCCGCCAGGGGAATGAAAAACTGTTTTTT.